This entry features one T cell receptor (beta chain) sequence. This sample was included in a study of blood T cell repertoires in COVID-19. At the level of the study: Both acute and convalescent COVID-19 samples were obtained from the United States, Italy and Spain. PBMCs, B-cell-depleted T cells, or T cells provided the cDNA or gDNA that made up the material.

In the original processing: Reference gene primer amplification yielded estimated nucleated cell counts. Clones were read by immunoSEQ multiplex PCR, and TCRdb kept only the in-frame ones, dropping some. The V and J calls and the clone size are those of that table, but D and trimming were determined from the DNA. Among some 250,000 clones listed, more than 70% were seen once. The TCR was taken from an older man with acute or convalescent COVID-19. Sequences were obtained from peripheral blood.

The CDR3 DNA follows: TGTGCCAGCAGCTTCCGGGGCCCGGGGGACGAGCAGTACTTC. Translated, it gives CASSFRGPGDEQYF. The chain couples TRBV11-3 to TRBJ2-7; weak D call: TRBD2 (6 bases). Germline V gives CDR1 SGHNT, CDR2 YENEEA. The CDR3 consists of 14 residues. Trimming cost V 3 bases and J 5 bases, with 14 bases left between them.